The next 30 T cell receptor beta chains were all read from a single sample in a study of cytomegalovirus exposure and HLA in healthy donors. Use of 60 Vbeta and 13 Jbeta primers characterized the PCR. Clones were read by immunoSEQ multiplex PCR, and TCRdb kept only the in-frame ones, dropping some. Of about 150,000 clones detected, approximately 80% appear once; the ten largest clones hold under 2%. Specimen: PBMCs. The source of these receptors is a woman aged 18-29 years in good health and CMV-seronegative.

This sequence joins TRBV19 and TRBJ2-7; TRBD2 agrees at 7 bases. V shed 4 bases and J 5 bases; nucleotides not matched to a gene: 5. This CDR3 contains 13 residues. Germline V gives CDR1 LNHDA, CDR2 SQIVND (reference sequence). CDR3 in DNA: TGTGCCAGTAGTAGGCGGGGGATCCACGAGCAGTACTTC. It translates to CASSRRGIHEQYF.

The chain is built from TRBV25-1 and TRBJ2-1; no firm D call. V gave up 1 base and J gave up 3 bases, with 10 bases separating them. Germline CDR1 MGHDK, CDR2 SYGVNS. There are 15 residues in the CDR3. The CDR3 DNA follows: TGTGCCAGCAGTGAATTGTTTACCGGCTACAATGAGCAGTTCTTC. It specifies CASSELFTGYNEQFF.

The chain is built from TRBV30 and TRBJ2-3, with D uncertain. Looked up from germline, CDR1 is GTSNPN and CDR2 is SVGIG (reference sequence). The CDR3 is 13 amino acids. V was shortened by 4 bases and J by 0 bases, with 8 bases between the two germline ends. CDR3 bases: TGTGCCTGGAATACCGGTAGCACAGATACGCAGTATTTT. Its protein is CAWNTGSTDTQYF.

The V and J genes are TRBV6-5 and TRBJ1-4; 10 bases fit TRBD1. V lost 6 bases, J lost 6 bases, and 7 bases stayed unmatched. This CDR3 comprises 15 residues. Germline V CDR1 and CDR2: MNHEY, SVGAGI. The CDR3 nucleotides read TGTGCCAGCAGACCCGGGACAGGGGTTTATGAAAAACTGTTTTTT. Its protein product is CASRPGTGVYEKLFF.

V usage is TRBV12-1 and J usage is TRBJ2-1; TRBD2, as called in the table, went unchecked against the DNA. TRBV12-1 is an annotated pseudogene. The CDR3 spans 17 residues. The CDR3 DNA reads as TGTGCCAGCAGCCTCCTCCCGGGCGGGGGGCCCCACAATGAGCAGTTCTTC. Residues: CASSLLPGGGPHNEQFF.

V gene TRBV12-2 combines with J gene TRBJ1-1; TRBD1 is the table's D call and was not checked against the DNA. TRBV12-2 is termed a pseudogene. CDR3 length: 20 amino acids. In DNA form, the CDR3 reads TGTGCAAGTCGCTTAGATTTAGCTGCCAGGGGGACTTTTTTGAACACTGAAGCTTTCTTT. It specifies CASRLDLAARGTFLNTEAFF.

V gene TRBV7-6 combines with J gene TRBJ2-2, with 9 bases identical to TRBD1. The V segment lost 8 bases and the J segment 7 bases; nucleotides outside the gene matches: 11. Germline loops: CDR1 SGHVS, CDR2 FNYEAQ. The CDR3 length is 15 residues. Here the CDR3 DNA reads TGTGCCAGCGGCCCAAACAGGGGGCAAGGCGGGGAGCTGTTTTTT. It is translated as CASGPNRGQGGELFF.

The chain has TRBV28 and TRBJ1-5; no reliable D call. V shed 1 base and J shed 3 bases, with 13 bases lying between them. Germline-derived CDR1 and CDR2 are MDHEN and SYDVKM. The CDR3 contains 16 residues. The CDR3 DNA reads TGTGCCAGCAGTTTATTTCGCCAGTTCCACAATCAGCCCCAGCATTTT. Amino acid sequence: CASSLFRQFHNQPQHF.

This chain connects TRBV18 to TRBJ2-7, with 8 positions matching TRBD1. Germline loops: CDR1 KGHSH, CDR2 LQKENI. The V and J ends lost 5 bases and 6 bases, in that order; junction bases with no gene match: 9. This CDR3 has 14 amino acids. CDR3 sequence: CASSWGPTGVEQYF. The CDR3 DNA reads TGTGCCAGCTCATGGGGGCCGACAGGGGTCGAGCAGTACTTC. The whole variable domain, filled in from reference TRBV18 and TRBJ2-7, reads NAGVMQNPRHLVRRRGQEARLRCSPMKGHSHVYWYRQLPEEGLKFMVYLQKENIIDESGMPKERFSAEFPKEGPSILRIQQVVRGDSAAYFCASSWGPTGVEQYFGPGTRLTVT.

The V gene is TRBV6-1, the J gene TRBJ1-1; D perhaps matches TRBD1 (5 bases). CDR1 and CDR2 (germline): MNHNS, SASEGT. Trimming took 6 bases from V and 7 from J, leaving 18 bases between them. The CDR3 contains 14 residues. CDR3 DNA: TGTGCCAGCAGCCCCCATCAGGGAATAGGTGAAGCTTTCTTT. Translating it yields CASSPHQGIGEAFF.

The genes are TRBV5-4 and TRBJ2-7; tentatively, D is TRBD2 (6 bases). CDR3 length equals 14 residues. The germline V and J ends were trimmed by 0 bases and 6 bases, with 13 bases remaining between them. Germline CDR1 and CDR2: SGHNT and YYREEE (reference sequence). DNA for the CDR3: TGTGCCAGCAGCTTGGGAGGAGGGCCCGGCGAGCAGTACTTC. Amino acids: CASSLGGGPGEQYF.

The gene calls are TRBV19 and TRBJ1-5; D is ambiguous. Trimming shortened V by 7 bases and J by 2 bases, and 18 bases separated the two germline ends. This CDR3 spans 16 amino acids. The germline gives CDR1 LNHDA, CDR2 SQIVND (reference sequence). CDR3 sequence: CASTQINTGGNQPQHF. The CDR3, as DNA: TGTGCCAGTACTCAGATTAACACCGGGGGCAATCAGCCCCAGCATTTT.

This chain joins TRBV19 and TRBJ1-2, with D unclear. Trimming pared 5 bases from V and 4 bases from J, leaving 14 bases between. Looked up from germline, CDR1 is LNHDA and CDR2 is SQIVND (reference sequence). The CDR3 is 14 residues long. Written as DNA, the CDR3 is TGTGCCAGTAGTGGTAGCGTCGCAGGCTATGGCTACACCTTC. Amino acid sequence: CASSGSVAGYGYTF.

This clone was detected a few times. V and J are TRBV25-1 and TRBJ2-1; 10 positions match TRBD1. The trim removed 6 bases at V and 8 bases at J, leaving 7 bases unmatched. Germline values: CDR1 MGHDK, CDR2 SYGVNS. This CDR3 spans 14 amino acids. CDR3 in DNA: TGTGCCAGCAGCGGACAGGGGGAATGGCATGAGCAGTTCTTC. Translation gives CASSGQGEWHEQFF.

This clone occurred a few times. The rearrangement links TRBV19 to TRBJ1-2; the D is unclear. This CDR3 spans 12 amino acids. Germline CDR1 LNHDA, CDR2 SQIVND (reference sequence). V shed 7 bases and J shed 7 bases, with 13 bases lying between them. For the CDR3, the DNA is TGTGCCAGTACCTCGACTGTGTTTGGCTACACCTTC. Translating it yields CASTSTVFGYTF.

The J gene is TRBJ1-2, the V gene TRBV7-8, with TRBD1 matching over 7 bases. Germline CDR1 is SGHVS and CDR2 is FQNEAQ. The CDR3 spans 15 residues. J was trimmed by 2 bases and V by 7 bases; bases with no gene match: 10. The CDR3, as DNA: TGTGCCAGCATCCAGGGACAGATGATAAACTATGGCTACACCTTC. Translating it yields CASIQGQMINYGYTF.

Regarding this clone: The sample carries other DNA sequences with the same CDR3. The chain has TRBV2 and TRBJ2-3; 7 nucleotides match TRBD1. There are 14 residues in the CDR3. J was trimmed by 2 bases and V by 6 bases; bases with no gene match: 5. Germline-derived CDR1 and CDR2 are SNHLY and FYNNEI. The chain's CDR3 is CASSRDRFTDTQYF. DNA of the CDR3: TGTGCCAGCAGCCGGGACAGATTCACAGATACGCAGTATTTT.

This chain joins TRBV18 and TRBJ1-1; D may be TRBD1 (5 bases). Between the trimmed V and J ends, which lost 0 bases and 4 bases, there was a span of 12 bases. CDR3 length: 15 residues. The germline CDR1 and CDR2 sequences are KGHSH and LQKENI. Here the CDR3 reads CASSPPRGGGTEAFF. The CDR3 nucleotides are TGTGCCAGCTCACCACCCCGCGGGGGAGGCACTGAAGCTTTCTTT.

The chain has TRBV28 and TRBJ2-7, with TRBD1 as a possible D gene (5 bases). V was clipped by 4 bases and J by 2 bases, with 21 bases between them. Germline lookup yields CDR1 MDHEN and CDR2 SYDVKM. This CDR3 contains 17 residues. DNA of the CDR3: TGTGCCAGCAGTTCCTTAAGCAGGGCTCGAGATGCCTACGAGCAGTACTTC. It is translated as CASSSLSRARDAYEQYF.

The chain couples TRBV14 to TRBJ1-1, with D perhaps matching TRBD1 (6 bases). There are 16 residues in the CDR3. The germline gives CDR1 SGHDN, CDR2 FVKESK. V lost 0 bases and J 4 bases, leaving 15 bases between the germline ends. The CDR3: CASSQDWGQAVTEAFF. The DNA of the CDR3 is TGTGCCAGCAGCCAAGATTGGGGGCAGGCGGTCACTGAAGCTTTCTTT.

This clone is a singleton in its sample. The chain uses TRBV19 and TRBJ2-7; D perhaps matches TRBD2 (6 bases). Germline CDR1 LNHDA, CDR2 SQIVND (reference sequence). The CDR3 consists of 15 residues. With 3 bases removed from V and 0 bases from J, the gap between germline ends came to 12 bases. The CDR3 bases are TGTGCCAGTAGTATTAACGCCGGGAGCTCCTACGAGCAGTACTTC. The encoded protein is CASSINAGSSYEQYF. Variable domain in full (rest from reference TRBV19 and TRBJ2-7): DGGITQSPKYLFRKEGQNVTLSCEQNLNHDAMYWYRQDPGQGLRLIYYSQIVNDFQKGDIAEGYSVSREKKESFPLTVTSAQKNPTAFYLCASSINAGSSYEQYFGPGTRLTVT.

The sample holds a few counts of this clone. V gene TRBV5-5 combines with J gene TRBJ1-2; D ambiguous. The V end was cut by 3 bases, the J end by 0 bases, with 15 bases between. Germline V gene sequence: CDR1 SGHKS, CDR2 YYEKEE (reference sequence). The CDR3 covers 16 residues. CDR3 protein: CASSSRAGKTNYGYTF. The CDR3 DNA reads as TGTGCCAGCAGCTCCCGGGCGGGGAAAACTAACTATGGCTACACCTTC.

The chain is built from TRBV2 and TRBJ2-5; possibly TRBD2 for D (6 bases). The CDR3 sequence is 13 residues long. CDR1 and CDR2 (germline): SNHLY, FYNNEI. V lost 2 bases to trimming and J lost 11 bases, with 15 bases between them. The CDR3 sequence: CASSEPSSGPQYF. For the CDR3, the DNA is TGTGCCAGCAGTGAACCAAGTAGCGGTCCACAGTACTTC.

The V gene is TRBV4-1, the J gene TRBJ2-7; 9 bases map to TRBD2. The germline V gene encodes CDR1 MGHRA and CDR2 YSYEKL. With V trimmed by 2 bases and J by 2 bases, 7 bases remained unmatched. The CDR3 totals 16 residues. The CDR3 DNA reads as TGCGCCAGCAGCCAACCTCATAGCGGGGGACCCTACGAGCAGTACTTC. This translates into CASSQPHSGGPYEQYF.

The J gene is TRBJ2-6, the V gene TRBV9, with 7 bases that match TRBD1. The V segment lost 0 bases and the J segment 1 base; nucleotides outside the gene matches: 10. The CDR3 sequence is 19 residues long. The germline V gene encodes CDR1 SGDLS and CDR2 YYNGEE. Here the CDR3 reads CASSVADRGPPSGANVLTF. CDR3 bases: TGTGCCAGCAGCGTAGCTGATAGGGGGCCCCCTTCTGGGGCCAACGTCCTGACTTTC. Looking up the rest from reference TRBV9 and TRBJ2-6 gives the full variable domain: DSGVTQTPKHLITATGQRVTLRCSPRSGDLSVYWYQQSLDQGLQFLIQYYNGEERAKGNILERFSAQQFPDLHSELNLSSLELGDSALYFCASSVADRGPPSGANVLTFGAGSRLTVL.

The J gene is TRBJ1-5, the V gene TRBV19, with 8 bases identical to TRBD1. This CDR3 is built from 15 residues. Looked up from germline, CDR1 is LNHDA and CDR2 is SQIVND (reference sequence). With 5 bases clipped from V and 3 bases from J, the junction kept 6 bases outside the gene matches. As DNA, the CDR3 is TGTGCCAGTAGTGCTCGGACAGGGAACAATCAGCCCCAGCATTTT. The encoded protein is CASSARTGNNQPQHF.

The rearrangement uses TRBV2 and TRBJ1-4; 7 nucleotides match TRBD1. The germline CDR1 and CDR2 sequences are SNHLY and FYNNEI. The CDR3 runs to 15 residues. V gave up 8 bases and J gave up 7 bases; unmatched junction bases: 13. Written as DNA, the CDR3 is TGTGCCAGCGCCTCTATGACAGGGAAGGGTGAAAAACTGTTTTTT. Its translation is CASASMTGKGEKLFF.

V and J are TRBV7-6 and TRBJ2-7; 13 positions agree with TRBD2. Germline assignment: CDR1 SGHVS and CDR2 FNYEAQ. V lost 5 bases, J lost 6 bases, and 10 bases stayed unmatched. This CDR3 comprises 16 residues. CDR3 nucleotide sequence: TGTGCCAGCAGCGCAGGGACTAGCGGGGTTGTGGGCGAGCAGTACTTC. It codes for CASSAGTSGVVGEQYF.

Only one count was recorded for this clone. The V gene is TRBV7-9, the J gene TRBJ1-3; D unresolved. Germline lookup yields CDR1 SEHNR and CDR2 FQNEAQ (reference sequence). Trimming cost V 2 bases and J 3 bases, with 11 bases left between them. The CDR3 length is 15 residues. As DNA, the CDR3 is TGTGCCAGCAGCTTATGGGCCGAGGGTGGAAACACCATATATTTT. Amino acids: CASSLWAEGGNTIYF.

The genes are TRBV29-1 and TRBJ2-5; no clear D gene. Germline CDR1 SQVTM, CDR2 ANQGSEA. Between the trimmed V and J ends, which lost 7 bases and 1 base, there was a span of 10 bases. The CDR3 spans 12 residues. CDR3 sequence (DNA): TGCAGCGCCATCCGGAGCCAAGAGACCCAGTACTTC. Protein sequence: CSAIRSQETQYF.